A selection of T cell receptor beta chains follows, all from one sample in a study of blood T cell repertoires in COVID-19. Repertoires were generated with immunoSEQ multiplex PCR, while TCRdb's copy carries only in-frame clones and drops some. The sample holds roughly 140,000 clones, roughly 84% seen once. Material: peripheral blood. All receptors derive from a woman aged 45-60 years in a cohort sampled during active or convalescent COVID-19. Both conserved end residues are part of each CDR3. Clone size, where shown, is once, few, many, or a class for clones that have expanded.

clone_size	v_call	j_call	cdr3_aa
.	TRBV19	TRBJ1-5	CASSILQGLGNQPQHF
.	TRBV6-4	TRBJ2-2	CASRGTFNTGELFF
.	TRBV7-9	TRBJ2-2	CASSFPTGTPNTGELFF
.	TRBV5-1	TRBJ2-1	CACSGGNSYNEQFF
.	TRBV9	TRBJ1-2	CASSRRGSYGYTF
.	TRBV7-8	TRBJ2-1	CASSPGGAIEQFF
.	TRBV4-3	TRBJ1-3	CASSPDGTGGTGNTIYF
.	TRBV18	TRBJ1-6	CASSPLPNRADSPLHF
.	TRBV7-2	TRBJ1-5	CASSFRGNQPQHF
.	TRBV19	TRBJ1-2	CASSGEGDYYGYTF
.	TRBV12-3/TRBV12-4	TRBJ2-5	CASSLTNQETQYF
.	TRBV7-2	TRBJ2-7	CASSLGWQGGYEQYF
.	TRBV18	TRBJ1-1	CASSPEGGAGGMNTEAFF
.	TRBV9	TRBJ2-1	CASSTWTGSYNEQFF
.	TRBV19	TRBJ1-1	CASTVLDRVGTEAFF
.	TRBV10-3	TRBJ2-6	CAVVQSGANVLTF
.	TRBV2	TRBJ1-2	CASSQTGEEPYGYTF
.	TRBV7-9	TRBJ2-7	CASSLGTATYEQYF
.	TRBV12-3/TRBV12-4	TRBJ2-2	CASSWGHLGELFF
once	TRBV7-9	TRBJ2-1	CASSSQAGEPFF
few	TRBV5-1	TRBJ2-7	CASTGLYYEQYF
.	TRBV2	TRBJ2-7	CASIAGDPYEQYF
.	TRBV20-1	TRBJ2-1	CSASGMTSGGKNEQFF
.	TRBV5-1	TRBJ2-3	CASRTSGGTDTQYF
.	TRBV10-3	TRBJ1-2	CATHPPGALGYTF
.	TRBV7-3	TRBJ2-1	CASSLLSSYNEQFF
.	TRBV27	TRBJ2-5	CASSLSGHRETQYF
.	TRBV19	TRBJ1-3	CASQTGWNTIYF
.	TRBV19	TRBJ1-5	CASRQTGGNQPQHF
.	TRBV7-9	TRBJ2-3	CASSLAYLGGESDTQYF
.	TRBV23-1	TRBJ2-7	CASSHFHEQYF
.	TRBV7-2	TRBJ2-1	CASSLDRHNEQFF
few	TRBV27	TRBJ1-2	CASSLSMDTLRKGYTF
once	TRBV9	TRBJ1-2	CASSVLRGANYGYTF
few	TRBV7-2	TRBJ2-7	CASSLQASIWNEQYF
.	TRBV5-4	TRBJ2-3	CASSLELAGNTQYF
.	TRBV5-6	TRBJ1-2	CATRGITNYGYTF
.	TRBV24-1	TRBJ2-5	CATSGPGTSKAQYF
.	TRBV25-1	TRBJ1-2	CASSTTGAANYGYTF
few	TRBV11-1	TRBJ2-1	CASSFGTGDNEQFF
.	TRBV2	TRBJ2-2	CASSVGTGGTGELFF
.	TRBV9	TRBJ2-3	CASSEGRTSGVTDTQYF
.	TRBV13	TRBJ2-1	CASSSKRFEQFF
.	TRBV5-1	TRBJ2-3	CASRPAAVRGTDTQYF
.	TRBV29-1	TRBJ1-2	CILLGDNGGYTF
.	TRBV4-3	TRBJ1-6	CASSQSAGDSPLHF
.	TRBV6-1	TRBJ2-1	CASSEFGGGPYNEQFF
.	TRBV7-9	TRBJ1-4	CASSFPGQGRGATNEKLFF
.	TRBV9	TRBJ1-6	CASSAGESPLHF
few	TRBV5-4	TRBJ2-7	CASSLGSGGDYEQYF
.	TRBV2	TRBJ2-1	CASSDGTSGGPQFF
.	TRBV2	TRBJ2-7	CASRERQGTVYEQYF
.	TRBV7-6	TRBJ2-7	CASSGGGYEQYF
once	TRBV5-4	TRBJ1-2	CASSPPIKGAGYTF
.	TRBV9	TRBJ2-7	CASSADQGAGNEQYF
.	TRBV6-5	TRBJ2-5	CASSARQETQYF
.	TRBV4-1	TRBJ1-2	CASSQEVAGTYGYTF